This TCR beta chain was sequenced during a study of blood T cell repertoires in COVID-19. The wider study: Samples came from the United States, Italy and Spain, spanning acute and convalescent COVID-19. Sources were T cells, B-cell-depleted T cells, or PBMCs; the material itself was cDNA or gDNA.

In the study's own analysis: Estimated nucleated cell counts came from reference gene primer amplification. Assay used: immunoSEQ multiplex PCR; TCRdb lists only in-frame clones, some missing. The DNA gave D and trimming, while V, J and clone size come from that table. The sample contains over 95,000 clones, about 84% of which appear only once. The V and J ends lost 4 bases and 4 bases, in that order; junction bases with no gene match: 0. Germline values: CDR1 KGHDR, CDR2 SFDVKD. The CDR3 consists of 13 residues. The chain links TRBV24-1 to TRBJ2-5; TRBD1 matches at 9 bases. This TCR came from a man aged 50 to 59 with acute or convalescent COVID-19. The sequenced sample consisted of peripheral blood. The CDR3 region is CATSEDRGETQYF. CDR3 DNA sequence: TGTGCCACCAGTGAGGACAGGGGAGAGACCCAGTACTTC.